The clone carrying this T cell receptor beta chain has more than one count but fewer than ten. Its antigen is undetermined. The sample comes from a study of beta chain features in type 1 diabetes. Investigators reverse transcribed all isolated RNA, so they sequenced expressed TCRB transcripts. Using immunoSEQ multiplex PCR, the repertoire was profiled, and TCRdb retains in-frame clones only, with some absent. The table lists about 240,000 clones, approximately 15% of them singletons. Whole-study results and caveats: For Type 1 diabetes patients, all four CD4+ subsets carried TCRB CDR3s that were moderately but significantly shorter. Equally in patients and controls, shorter templates might have been favored by PCR.

This CDR3 has 13 residues. Germline V gene lookup returns CDR1 GTSNPN and CDR2 SVGIG (reference sequence). The V end lost 1 base, the J end lost 4 bases, and 8 bases lay between the germline ends. This sequence originates from a man aged 30-40 years with type 1 diabetes. The rearrangement uses TRBV30 and TRBJ1-5; D possibly corresponds to TRBD1 (6 bases). The sequenced sample consisted of naive CD4+ T cells from blood. Written as DNA, the CDR3 is TGTGCCTGGAGTGCCACAGGGAATCAGCCCCAGCATTTT. Its protein is CAWSATGNQPQHF.